This T cell receptor (beta chain) was captured by sequencing in a study of T cells in tuberculosis. The wider study: In South Africa, adults with active tuberculosis were compared with IGRA-negative and latently infected IGRA-positive adolescents. General study results and limits: GMM-specific TCRs were nearer to active tuberculosis alpha repertoires, suggesting expansion.

The sample holds a few counts of this clone. Its target is not known. The germline V gene encodes CDR1 SGHTA and CDR2 FQGNSA. CDR3 length: 15 amino acids. Trimming at V came to 5 bases and at J to 9 bases, leaving 10 bases not matched to a gene. Profiled with immunoSEQ multiplex PCR; TCRdb holds only in-frame clones, not every one. The sample carries about 30,000 clones, around 90% recorded once. Sequencing input: PBMCs. This TCR was sampled from a donor between 10 and 35 years old with latent tuberculosis or without tuberculosis infection. This chain uses TRBV7-2 with TRBJ2-1; 10 positions agree with TRBD2. The CDR3 nucleotides are TGTGCCAGCAGCACCTCAGCGGGGGGGACGGGTGAGCAGTTCTTC. The encoded protein is CASSTSAGGTGEQFF.